What follows is one TCR beta chain and its context. Its antigen remains unknown. Data came from immunoSEQ multiplex PCR; TCRdb stores just in-frame clones and leaves some out. The sample records approximately 28,000 clones, approximately 79% being singletons. This entry belongs to a study of vaccination effects on CD4 cells after COVID-19. Across the whole study: Relative to the second dose, post-vaccine samples were obtained a median of 72 days later.

Peptide-pool stimulation followed by sequencing identified expanded antigen-specific CD4+ clonotypes in the ViraFEST assay. Isolation of CD4+ T cells took place after nine to ten days of culture. Everyone in the study got two shots of either the BNT162b2 or mRNA-1273 vaccine. The trim removed 4 bases at V and 0 bases at J, leaving 3 bases unmatched. Germline CDR1 and CDR2: MGHRA and YSYEKL. The CDR3 consists of 17 residues. Material: CD4+ T cells from PBMCs cultured with SARS-CoV-2 spike peptides, obtained after COVID-19 vaccination. The chain links TRBV4-1 to TRBJ2-6, with 10 bases fitting TRBD2. The TCR originated in a human donor who received a COVID-19 vaccine. Some clones in this sample may be carry-over from other donors' samples. CDR3 DNA sequence: TGCGCCAGCAGCCCTAGCGGGGGTAGCTCTGGGGCCAACGTCCTGACTTTC. Translating it yields CASSPSGGSSGANVLTF.